The rows below give T cell receptor beta chains drawn from one sample of a study of breast tumors, draining lymph nodes, adjacent tissues. MiXCR was run by TCRdb on the multiplex PCR reads, yielding one entry per CDR3 protein. The sample contains some 170,000 distinct CDR3 sequences, 30% to 40% of which appear only once. Source material: axillary lymph node tissue. These receptors originate from a female donor with breast cancer. Some clones in this sample may be carry-over from other donors' samples. Each CDR3 is given with its conserved first and last residue. The D gene is left open where the match is weak.

D	V	J	CDR3
TRBD2	TRBV11-2	TRBJ2-1	CASSRNPGLAGDEQFF
NA	TRBV28	TRBJ2-7	CASRRGFPYEQYF
NA	TRBV19	TRBJ2-5	CASSIDPGTKETQYF
NA	TRBV6-6	TRBJ2-1	CASRGILVAQFF
TRBD1	TRBV6-2/TRBV6-3	TRBJ1-2	CASSPKSGTAYGYTF
NA	TRBV7-6	TRBJ2-1	CASSLASGEQFF
NA	TRBV19	TRBJ1-3	CASSISWSGNTIYF
TRBD2	TRBV7-9	TRBJ2-5	CASGQAGGRETQYF
NA	TRBV20-1	TRBJ2-1	CSAYSNEQFF
NA	TRBV15	TRBJ2-3	CATSSDPRGWADTQYF
NA	TRBV2	TRBJ2-5	CASLGEYQETQYF
NA	TRBV5-6	TRBJ1-5	CASSAEEDSNQPQHF
NA	TRBV7-8	TRBJ1-1	CASALGGHTEAFF
TRBD2	TRBV27	TRBJ2-7	CASRLAGGYEQYF
NA	TRBV5-1	TRBJ2-2	CASSFGAPAGELFF
NA	TRBV29-1	TRBJ2-3	CSSGTSTDTQYF
NA	TRBV20-1	TRBJ1-6	CSARDRRGKGMYAPLHF
NA	TRBV30	TRBJ2-6	CAWSVGGGANVLTF
NA	TRBV3-1	TRBJ1-5	CASSQGGYSNQPQHF
NA	TRBV2	TRBJ2-5	CASSERTGPTQYF
NA	TRBV10-3	TRBJ2-7	CAISARPGLSSYEQYF
NA	TRBV29-1	TRBJ1-1	CSVASGGALSEAFF
TRBD2	TRBV7-3	TRBJ2-2	CASSRRTSGYTGELFF
TRBD1	TRBV10-2	TRBJ1-6	CASSFEGADSPLHF
TRBD1	TRBV5-1	TRBJ1-1	CASSLATGGTEAFF
NA	TRBV24-1	TRBJ1-4	CATSGPGSNEKLFF